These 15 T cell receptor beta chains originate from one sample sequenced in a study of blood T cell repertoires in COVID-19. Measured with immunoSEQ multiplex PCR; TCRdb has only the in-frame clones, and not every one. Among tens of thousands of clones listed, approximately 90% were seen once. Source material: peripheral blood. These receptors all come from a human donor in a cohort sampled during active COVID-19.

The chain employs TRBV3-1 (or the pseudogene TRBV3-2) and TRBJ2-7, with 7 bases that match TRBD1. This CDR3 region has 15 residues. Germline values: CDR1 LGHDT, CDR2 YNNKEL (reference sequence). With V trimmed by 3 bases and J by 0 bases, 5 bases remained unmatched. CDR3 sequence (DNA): TGTGCCAGCAGCCAGCTTAGGGACAGCTCCTACGAGCAGTACTTC. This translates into CASSQLRDSSYEQYF.

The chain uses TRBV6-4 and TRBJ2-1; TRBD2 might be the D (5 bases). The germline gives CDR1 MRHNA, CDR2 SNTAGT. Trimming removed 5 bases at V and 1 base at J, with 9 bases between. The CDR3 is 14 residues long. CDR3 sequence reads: CASSNGISYNEQFF. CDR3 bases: TGTGCCAGCAGTAACGGGATATCCTACAATGAGCAGTTCTTC.

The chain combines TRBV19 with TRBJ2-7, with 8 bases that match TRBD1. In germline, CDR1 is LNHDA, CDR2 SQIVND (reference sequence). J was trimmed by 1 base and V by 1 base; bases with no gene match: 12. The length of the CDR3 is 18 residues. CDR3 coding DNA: TGTGCCAGTAGTATAGGCGGGACAGGTAATCATCGGTCCTACGAGCAGTACTTC. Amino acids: CASSIGGTGNHRSYEQYF. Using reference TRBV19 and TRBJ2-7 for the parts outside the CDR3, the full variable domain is DGGITQSPKYLFRKEGQNVTLSCEQNLNHDAMYWYRQDPGQGLRLIYYSQIVNDFQKGDIAEGYSVSREKKESFPLTVTSAQKNPTAFYLCASSIGGTGNHRSYEQYFGPGTRLTVT.

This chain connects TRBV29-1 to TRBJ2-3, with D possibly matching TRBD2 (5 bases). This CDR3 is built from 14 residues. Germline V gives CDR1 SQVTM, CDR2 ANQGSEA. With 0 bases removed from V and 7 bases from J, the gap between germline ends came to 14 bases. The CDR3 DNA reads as TGCAGCGTTGAAGATCATCGGGATGTGAATACGCAGTATTTT. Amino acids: CSVEDHRDVNTQYF.

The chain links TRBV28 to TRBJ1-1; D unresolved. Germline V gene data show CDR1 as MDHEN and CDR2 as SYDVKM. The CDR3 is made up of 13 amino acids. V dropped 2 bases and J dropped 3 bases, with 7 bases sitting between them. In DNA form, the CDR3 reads TGTGCCAGCAGTTTACTTGGAGACACTGAAGCTTTCTTT. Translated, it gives CASSLLGDTEAFF.

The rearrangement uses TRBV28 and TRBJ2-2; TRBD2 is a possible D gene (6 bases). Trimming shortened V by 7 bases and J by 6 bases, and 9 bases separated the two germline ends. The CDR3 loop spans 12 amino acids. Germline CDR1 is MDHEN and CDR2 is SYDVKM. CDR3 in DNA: TGTGCCAGCAACGGAGGGCCCGGGGAGCTGTTTTTT. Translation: CASNGGPGELFF.

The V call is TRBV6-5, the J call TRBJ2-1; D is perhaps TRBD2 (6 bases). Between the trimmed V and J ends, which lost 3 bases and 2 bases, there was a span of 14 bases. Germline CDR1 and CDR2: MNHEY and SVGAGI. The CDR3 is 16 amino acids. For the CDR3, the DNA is TGTGCCAGCAGTTATTGGGGAGGAGGGGCCTACAATGAGCAGTTCTTC. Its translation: CASSYWGGGAYNEQFF.

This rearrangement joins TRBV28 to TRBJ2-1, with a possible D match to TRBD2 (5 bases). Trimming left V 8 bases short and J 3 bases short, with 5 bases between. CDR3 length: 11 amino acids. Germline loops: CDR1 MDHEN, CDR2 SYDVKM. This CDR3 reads CASGGYNEQFF. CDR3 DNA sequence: TGTGCCAGCGGAGGCTACAATGAGCAGTTCTTC.

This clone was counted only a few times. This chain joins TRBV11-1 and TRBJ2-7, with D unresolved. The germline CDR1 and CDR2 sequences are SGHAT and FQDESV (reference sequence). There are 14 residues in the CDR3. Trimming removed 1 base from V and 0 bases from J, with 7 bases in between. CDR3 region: CASSLDAGSYEQYF. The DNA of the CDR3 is TGTGCCAGCAGCTTAGATGCCGGCTCCTACGAGCAGTACTTC.

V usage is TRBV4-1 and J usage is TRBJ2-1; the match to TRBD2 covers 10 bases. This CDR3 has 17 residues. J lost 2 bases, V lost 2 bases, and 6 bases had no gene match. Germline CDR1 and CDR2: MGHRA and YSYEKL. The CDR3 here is CASSQQSSGSAYNEQFF. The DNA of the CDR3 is TGCGCCAGCAGCCAACAGTCTAGCGGGAGTGCCTACAATGAGCAGTTCTTC.

The CDR3 coding sequence is TGCGCCAGCAAGTCGGGACAGGGGTTCTACGAGCAGTACTTC. Amino acids: CASKSGQGFYEQYF. The chain uses TRBV10-2 and TRBJ2-7; 10 bases map to TRBD1. Germline V CDR1 and CDR2: WSHSY, SAAADI. The CDR3 contains 14 residues. V shed 7 bases and J 3 bases; nucleotides not matched to a gene: 6.

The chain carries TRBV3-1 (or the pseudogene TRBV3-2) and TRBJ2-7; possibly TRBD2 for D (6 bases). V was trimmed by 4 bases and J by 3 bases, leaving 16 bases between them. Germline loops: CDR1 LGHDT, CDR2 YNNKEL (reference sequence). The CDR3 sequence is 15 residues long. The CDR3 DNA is TGTGCCAGCAGCCCAAGGGCAGGAGGGCGCTACGAGCAGTACTTC. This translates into CASSPRAGGRYEQYF.

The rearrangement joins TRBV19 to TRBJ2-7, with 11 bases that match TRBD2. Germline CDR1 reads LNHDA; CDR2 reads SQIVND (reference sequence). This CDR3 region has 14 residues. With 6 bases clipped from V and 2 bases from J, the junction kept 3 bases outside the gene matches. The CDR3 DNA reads TGTGCCAGTAGGGGGACTAGCGGCACCTACGAGCAGTACTTC. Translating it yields CASRGTSGTYEQYF.

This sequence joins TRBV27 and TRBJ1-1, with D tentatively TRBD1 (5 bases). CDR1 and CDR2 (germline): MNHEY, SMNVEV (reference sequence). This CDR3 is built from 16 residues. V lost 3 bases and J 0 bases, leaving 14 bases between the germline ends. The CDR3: CASSFRGGNLNTEAFF. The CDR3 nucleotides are TGTGCCAGCAGTTTCCGGGGGGGGAATTTGAACACTGAAGCTTTCTTT.

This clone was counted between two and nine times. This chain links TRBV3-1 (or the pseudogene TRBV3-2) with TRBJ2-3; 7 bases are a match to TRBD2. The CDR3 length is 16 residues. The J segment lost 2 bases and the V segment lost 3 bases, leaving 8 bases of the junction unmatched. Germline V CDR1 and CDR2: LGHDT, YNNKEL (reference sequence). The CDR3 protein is CASSQGLQDYTDTQYF. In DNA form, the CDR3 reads TGTGCCAGCAGCCAGGGACTACAAGATTACACAGATACGCAGTATTTT.